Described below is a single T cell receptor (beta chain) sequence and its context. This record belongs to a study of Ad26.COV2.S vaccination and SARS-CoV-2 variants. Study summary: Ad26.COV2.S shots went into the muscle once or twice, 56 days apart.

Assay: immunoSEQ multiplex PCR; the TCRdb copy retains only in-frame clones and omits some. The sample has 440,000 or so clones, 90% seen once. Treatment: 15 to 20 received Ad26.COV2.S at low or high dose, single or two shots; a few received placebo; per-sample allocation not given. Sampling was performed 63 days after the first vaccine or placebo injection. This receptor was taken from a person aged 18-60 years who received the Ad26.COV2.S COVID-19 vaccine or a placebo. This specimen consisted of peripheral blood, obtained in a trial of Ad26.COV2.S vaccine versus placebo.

The CDR3 spells CASSLENVRGGMKGGELFF. DNA for the CDR3: TGTGCCAGCAGCTTGGAGAACGTCAGGGGCGGAATGAAAGGCGGGGAGCTGTTTTTT. The chain employs TRBV5-5 and TRBJ2-2; tentative D call: TRBD1 (6 bases). The length of the CDR3 is 19 residues. The ends were cut back, 0 bases at V and 7 bases at J, with 25 bases in the middle. Germline V gives CDR1 SGHKS, CDR2 YYEKEE (reference sequence).